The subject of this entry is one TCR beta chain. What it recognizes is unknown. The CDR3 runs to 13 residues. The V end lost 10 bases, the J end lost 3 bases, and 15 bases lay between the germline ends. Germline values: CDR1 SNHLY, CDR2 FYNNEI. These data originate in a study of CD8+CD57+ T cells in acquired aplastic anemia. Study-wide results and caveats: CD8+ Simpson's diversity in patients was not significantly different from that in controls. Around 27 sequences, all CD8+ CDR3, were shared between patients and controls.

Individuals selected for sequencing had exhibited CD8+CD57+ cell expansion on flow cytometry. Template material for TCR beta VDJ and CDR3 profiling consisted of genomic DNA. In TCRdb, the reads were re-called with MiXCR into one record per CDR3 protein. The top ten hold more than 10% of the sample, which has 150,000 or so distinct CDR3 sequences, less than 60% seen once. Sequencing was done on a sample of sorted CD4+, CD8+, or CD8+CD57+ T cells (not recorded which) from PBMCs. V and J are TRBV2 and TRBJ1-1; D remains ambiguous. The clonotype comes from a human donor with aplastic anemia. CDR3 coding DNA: TGTGCCAAAGGCGTTTTGAGGGACACTGAAGCTTTCTTT. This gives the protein CAKGVLRDTEAFF.